This paragraph covers one T cell receptor (beta chain) sequence. Its antigen is not known. Graves' hyperthyroidism without ophthalmopathy progression within 18 months was termed stable. Exclusions: uncontrolled infection, other autoimmune disease, pregnancy, lactation. Clinicians diagnosed patients from clinical symptoms, serum thyroxine and TRAb, thyroid ultrasound and orbital computed tomography. It was RNA transcripts that yielded the amplified TCR beta CDR3 regions. With the HTBI primer set, the TCR CDR3 went through a first round of RT-PCR. TCRdb fed the multiplex PCR reads into MiXCR, producing one record per CDR3 protein. The data hold about 550,000 distinct CDR3 sequences, with under 25% observed a single time. The data were obtained in a study of T cells in Graves' hyperthyroidism and ophthalmopathy. Notes on the study in general: Model output signaled ophthalmopathy a median approximately 6 months ahead of onset.

The CDR3 has 16 residues. Between the trimmed V and J ends, which lost 3 bases and 10 bases, there was a span of 19 bases. Input material: blood. The clonotype comes from a man aged 18 to 29 with Graves' hyperthyroidism. This chain uses TRBV12-3 or TRBV12-4 with TRBJ1-6; maybe TRBD1 (5 bases). The CDR3 is CASSLPGGGRGSPLHF. CDR3 in DNA: TGTGCCAGCAGTTTGCCCGGCGGGGGGAGGGGATCACCCCTCCACTTT.